This is a list of T cell receptor beta chains from one sample in a study of cytomegalovirus exposure and HLA in healthy donors. Repertoires were generated with immunoSEQ multiplex PCR, while TCRdb's copy carries only in-frame clones and drops some. The sample includes about 200,000 clones, around 85% of them seen just once. Material: PBMCs. The receptors stem from a man in his late teens or twenties in good health and CMV-seronegative. Each CDR3 is given with its conserved first and last residue. Each record gives: D gene, J gene, clone size, V gene, CDR3 protein, CDR3 DNA. D genes are given only for firm matches. A row's size may be missing; if present it is once, few, many or a size class.

TRBD1 TRBJ2-7 . TRBV4-2 CASSQAGTGSNEQYF TGTGCCAGCAGCCAAGCCGGGACAGGTTCTAACGAGCAGTACTTC
TRBD1 TRBJ1-2 . TRBV7-9 CASSFMGQGPLNYGYTF TGTGCCAGCAGCTTTATGGGACAGGGCCCGTTGAACTATGGCTACACCTTC
. TRBJ2-5 . TRBV7-3 CASSLMNRETQYF TGTGCCAGCAGCTTAATGAATCGGGAGACCCAGTACTTC
. TRBJ1-5 few TRBV7-2 CASSWGLRTLNQPQHF TGTGCCAGCAGCTGGGGGCTTAGGACGTTAAATCAGCCCCAGCATTTT
. TRBJ2-7 . TRBV19 CASSTKYEQYF TGTGCCAGTAGTACCAAATACGAGCAGTACTTC
. TRBJ1-2 . TRBV28 CASSLGGYYGYTF TGTGCCAGCAGTTTAGGCGGCTACTATGGCTACACCTTC
. TRBJ2-5 . TRBV28 CASSRSNRVRETQYF TGTGCCAGCAGTCGTTCCAACAGGGTCCGGGAGACCCAGTACTTC
. TRBJ1-3 . TRBV6-1 CASSEVGGGNTIYF TGTGCCAGCAGTGAAGTAGGGGGTGGAAACACCATATATTTT
. TRBJ1-2 . TRBV18 CASSLNTGLDGYTF TGTGCCAGCTCACTAAATACAGGGTTGGATGGCTACACCTTC
TRBD2 TRBJ2-1 . TRBV5-6 CASRGGAFYLGNNEQFF TGTGCCAGCAGGGGAGGGGCGTTTTACCTTGGGAACAATGAGCAGTTCTTC
TRBD1 TRBJ1-4 once TRBV29-1 CSVFRTGFNEKLFF TGCAGCGTGTTCCGGACAGGCTTTAATGAAAAACTGTTTTTT
. TRBJ1-4 . TRBV18 CASSPGPVDEKLFF TGTGCCAGCTCGCCAGGGCCGGTGGATGAAAAACTGTTTTTT
TRBD1 TRBJ2-2 . TRBV18 CASSPRDSRTNTGELFF TGTGCCAGCTCACCACGGGACAGCCGTACGAACACCGGGGAGCTGTTTTTT
. TRBJ1-1 . TRBV7-9 CASSPPFTGLRYHEAFF TGTGCCAGCAGCCCTCCTTTTACGGGACTCAGGTATCATGAAGCTTTCTTT
. TRBJ1-2 . TRBV6-5 CASREFIGYTF TGTGCCAGCAGGGAGTTCATTGGCTACACCTTC
TRBD2 TRBJ2-7 once TRBV27 CASSKLAATYEQYF TGTGCCAGCTCGAAACTAGCGGCAACCTACGAGCAGTACTTC
TRBD2 TRBJ2-1 . TRBV7-2 CASSLAPGLAGGRIEQFF TGTGCCAGCAGCTTAGCTCCTGGACTAGCGGGAGGGCGGATTGAGCAGTTCTTC
TRBD2 TRBJ2-5 . TRBV7-2 CASSKGLAGETQYF TGTGCCAGCAGCAAGGGACTAGCGGGAGAGACCCAGTACTTC
TRBD2 TRBJ2-2 . TRBV11-3 CASSLRTSGNTGELFF TGTGCCAGCAGCTTACGGACTAGCGGAAACACCGGGGAGCTGTTTTTT
TRBD1 TRBJ2-7 . TRBV10-3 CAISEGMGDRDYEQYF TGTGCCATCAGTGAAGGTATGGGGGACAGGGACTACGAGCAGTACTTC
TRBD1 TRBJ2-6 . TRBV5-1 CASSQRTGRSGANVLTF TGCGCCAGCAGCCAGCGGACAGGACGCTCTGGGGCCAACGTCCTGACTTTC
. TRBJ1-1 . TRBV4-3 CASSQDIWSGHGTEAFF TGCGCCAGCAGCCAAGATATTTGGTCAGGGCACGGGACTGAAGCTTTCTTT
TRBD2 TRBJ2-7 . TRBV5-4 CASSLDSGIEYF TGTGCCAGCAGCTTGGACAGCGGGATAGAGTACTTC
TRBD2 TRBJ2-7 few TRBV9 CASSSSGGYEQYF TGTGCCAGCAGTAGTAGCGGGGGCTACGAGCAGTACTTC
. TRBJ1-5 . TRBV28 CASSHKTGEVYSNQPQHF TGTGCCAGCAGCCATAAGACAGGAGAAGTCTATAGCAATCAGCCCCAGCATTTT
. TRBJ1-1 . TRBV5-1 CASSSLRAGNLEAFF TGCGCCAGCAGCTCGCTCAGGGCAGGGAACCTTGAAGCTTTCTTT
TRBD1 TRBJ1-4 . TRBV6-5 CASRDRGSEKLFF TGTGCCAGCAGGGACAGGGGGAGTGAAAAACTGTTTTTT
. TRBJ1-1 . TRBV9 CASSLGEPTGPPGTEAFF TGTGCCAGCAGCCTAGGGGAGCCGACCGGGCCCCCGGGGACTGAAGCTTTCTTT
TRBD1 TRBJ1-1 . TRBV5-1 CASRGGDRGWHTEAFF TGCGCCAGCAGGGGGGGGGACAGGGGGTGGCACACTGAAGCTTTCTTT
TRBD2 TRBJ2-4 . TRBV5-1 CASSLGLAGGRVSSQYF TGCGCCAGCAGCTTGGGTCTAGCGGGGGGACGGGTCAGCAGTCAGTACTTC
. TRBJ1-3 . TRBV18 CASSPQTGVSGNTIYF TGTGCCAGCTCACCCCAGACAGGAGTCTCTGGAAACACCATATATTTT
. TRBJ2-7 . TRBV7-8 CASSLGVGSRYEQYF TGTGCCAGCAGCTTAGGTGTCGGGAGTAGGTACGAGCAGTACTTC
TRBD1 TRBJ2-7 . TRBV6-5 CASRSRDSSYEQYF TGTGCCAGCAGGTCCAGGGACAGCTCCTACGAGCAGTACTTC
TRBD1 TRBJ2-3 . TRBV5-8 CASSYRKTGTYTDTQYF TGTGCCAGCAGCTACCGAAAGACAGGGACCTACACAGATACGCAGTATTTT
. TRBJ1-1 . TRBV19 CASSVQGQNTEAFF TGTGCCAGTAGTGTACAGGGCCAGAACACTGAAGCTTTCTTT
. TRBJ2-7 . TRBV27 CASSLWAGYEQYF TGTGCCAGCAGTTTATGGGCGGGGTACGAGCAGTACTTC
TRBD1 TRBJ1-3 few TRBV9 CASSVSGTGGNTIYF TGTGCCAGCAGCGTAAGTGGGACAGGGGGAAACACCATATATTTT
. TRBJ2-7 . TRBV4-3 CASSQVIGGTSYEQYF TGCGCCAGCAGCCAAGTTATAGGCGGGACCTCATACGAGCAGTACTTC
. TRBJ2-1 few TRBV21-1 CASSKSRQLGGPLNEQFF TGTGCCAGCAGCAAGAGCCGTCAGCTAGGGGGCCCTTTGAATGAGCAGTTCTTC